The 21 T cell receptor beta chains presented below share a single source sample, sequenced in a study of beta chain features in type 1 diabetes. Expressed TCRB transcripts were sequenced, since all the RNA that had been isolated was reverse transcribed. Using immunoSEQ multiplex PCR, the repertoire was profiled, and TCRdb retains in-frame clones only, with some absent. The table lists around 180,000 clones, approximately 13% of them singletons. The sequenced material came from central memory CD4+ T cells from blood. The source of these receptors is a woman aged 18-29 years in good health.

The rearrangement uses TRBV28 and TRBJ1-2, with 10 bases lining up with TRBD1. Germline V gives CDR1 MDHEN, CDR2 SYDVKM. There are 15 residues in the CDR3. Losses at the gene ends were 7 bases for V and 2 bases for J; bases not matched to a gene: 7. The CDR3 protein is CASIGPGQGNYGYTF. The CDR3 nucleotides are TGTGCCAGCATCGGCCCGGGACAGGGGAACTATGGCTACACCTTC.

This chain joins TRBV28 and TRBJ2-7; a weak D match, TRBD1 (6 bases). The CDR3 covers 12 residues. Looked up from germline, CDR1 is MDHEN and CDR2 is SYDVKM. V was pared by 2 bases and J by 6 bases, with 8 bases between. CDR3 sequence reads: CASSLTGFEQYF. In DNA, the CDR3 is TGTGCCAGCAGTTTAACAGGGTTCGAGCAGTACTTC.

This clone was counted a few times. J is TRBJ2-1 and V is TRBV10-3, with 11 nucleotides matching TRBD2. Germline CDR1 is ENHRY and CDR2 is SYGVKD. The CDR3 is 16 amino acids. The junction had 9 bases not matched to a gene; V was cut back by 4 bases and J by 7 bases. CDR3 in amino acids: CAISGASGRLSNEQFF. The CDR3 coding sequence is TGTGCCATCAGTGGGGCTAGCGGGAGGTTAAGTAATGAGCAGTTCTTC.

This chain joins TRBV5-5 and TRBJ2-5, with D perhaps matching TRBD2 (5 bases). The germline gives CDR1 SGHKS, CDR2 YYEKEE (reference sequence). This CDR3 contains 16 residues. Trimming cost V 0 bases and J 2 bases, with 14 bases left between them. The CDR3 DNA follows: TGTGCCAGCAGCTTGGCCGTGTCGAGAGGGCAAGAGACCCAGTACTTC. Translation: CASSLAVSRGQETQYF.

CDR3 residues: CASRSGQGANTGELFF. For the CDR3, the DNA is TGTGCCAGCAGATCTGGACAGGGTGCGAACACCGGGGAGCTGTTTTTT. The chain joins TRBV7-9 to TRBJ2-2; 8 nucleotides align to TRBD1. Germline trimming cut 6 bases from V and 0 bases from J; bases unmatched to any gene: 6. CDR3 length equals 16 residues. CDR1 SEHNR and CDR2 FQNEAQ come from the germline V gene (reference sequence).

This clone was seen more than once but under ten times. The chain links TRBV4-3 to TRBJ1-1, with unresolved D. Germline V gives CDR1 LGHNA, CDR2 YSLEER. The V end lost 4 bases, the J end lost 4 bases, and 19 bases lay between the germline ends. The CDR3 is made up of 16 amino acids. CDR3 sequence reads: CASSPSSTEVFTEAFF. The CDR3 DNA follows: TGCGCCAGCAGCCCAAGCTCGACGGAGGTGTTCACTGAAGCTTTCTTT.

This clone has only a few counts. V is TRBV19 and J is TRBJ2-1, with 13 bases aligning to TRBD2. This CDR3 has 17 residues. CDR1 LNHDA and CDR2 SQIVND come from the germline V gene (reference sequence). After removal of 4 bases from V and 0 bases from J, the junction contained 3 bases not matched to a gene. In DNA, the CDR3 is TGTGCCAGTAGTAAACGACTAGCGGGAGGCTCCTACAATGAGCAGTTCTTC. Translating gives CASSKRLAGGSYNEQFF.

The J gene is TRBJ2-5, the V gene TRBV19, with D possibly matching TRBD2 (5 bases). CDR1 and CDR2 (germline): LNHDA, SQIVND (reference sequence). The germline V and J ends were trimmed by 3 bases and 5 bases, with 10 bases remaining between them. This CDR3 contains 13 residues. The CDR3 loop reads CASSIERGETQYF. CDR3 sequence (DNA): TGTGCCAGTAGTATCGAGCGCGGGGAGACCCAGTACTTC.

The sample holds a few counts of this clone. CDR3 in DNA: TGTGCCAGCAGCGTAGGGGGGAGGGCCGGAGAGACCCAGTACTTC. Protein product: CASSVGGRAGETQYF. This sequence joins TRBV9 and TRBJ2-5, with TRBD2 matching 7 bases. This CDR3 comprises 15 residues. CDR1 and CDR2 (germline): SGDLS, YYNGEE. The trim removed 0 bases at V and 4 bases at J, leaving 6 bases unmatched.

DNA for the CDR3: TGTGCCAGCAGTGAAAGGTTAGGGGGCGACCCCTACGAGCAGTACTTC. Its translation is CASSERLGGDPYEQYF. The gene calls are TRBV6-1 and TRBJ2-7; the match to TRBD1 covers 7 bases. V gave up 2 bases and J gave up 2 bases; unmatched junction bases: 9. Germline CDR1 is MNHNS and CDR2 is SASEGT. This CDR3 is built from 16 residues.

In this sample, this clone turned up a few times. The rearrangement links TRBV11-2 to TRBJ2-1; D gene ambiguous. The CDR3 runs to 14 residues. Per the germline V gene, CDR1 is SGHAT and CDR2 is FQNNGV. V was pared by 2 bases and J by 5 bases, with 10 bases between. CDR3 bases: TGTGCCAGCAGCTTATCATTGGCGGACAATGAGCAGTTCTTC. Amino acids: CASSLSLADNEQFF.

The genes are TRBV9 and TRBJ2-3; 7 bases are a match to TRBD1. Per the germline V gene, CDR1 is SGDLS and CDR2 is YYNGEE. After removal of 3 bases from V and 3 bases from J, the junction contained 4 bases not matched to a gene. This CDR3 comprises 14 residues. CDR3 sequence reads: CASSGPGQTDTQYF. The DNA for the CDR3 is TGTGCCAGCAGCGGACCGGGACAGACAGATACGCAGTATTTT.

The rearrangement joins TRBV20-1 to TRBJ2-3, with D uncertain. Germline CDR1 reads DFQATT; CDR2 reads SNEGSKA (reference sequence). Between the trimmed V and J ends, which lost 6 bases and 6 bases, there was a span of 10 bases. The CDR3 runs to 11 residues. CDR3 loop: CSASYFDTQYF. The CDR3, as DNA: TGCAGTGCCTCGTATTTCGATACGCAGTATTTT.

The J gene is TRBJ2-3, the V gene TRBV15, with 7 bases that match TRBD2. The V gene end was trimmed by 2 bases and the J gene end by 2 bases; junction bases not matched to a gene: 4. Germline CDR1 is LNHNV and CDR2 is YYDKDF (reference sequence). The CDR3 totals 15 residues. The CDR3, as DNA: TGTGCCACCAGCAGAACTAGCGAAATCACAGATACGCAGTATTTT. It translates to CATSRTSEITDTQYF.

The rearrangement uses TRBV30 and TRBJ2-4; D might be TRBD2 (5 bases). This CDR3 has 15 residues. Trimming cost V 3 bases and J 0 bases, with 12 bases left between them. Germline CDR1 reads GTSNPN; CDR2 reads SVGIG (reference sequence). The CDR3 region has the DNA TGTGCCTGGAGGTGGTCGGGGTTAGCCAAAAACATTCAGTACTTC. Amino acid sequence: CAWRWSGLAKNIQYF.

This clone was detected a few times. The V and J genes are TRBV6-5 and TRBJ2-7, with 9 nucleotides matching TRBD2. The CDR3 loop spans 15 amino acids. Trimming cost V 0 bases and J 4 bases; bases outside gene matches: 4. CDR1 and CDR2 from the germline V gene are MNHEY and SVGAGI. In nucleotides, the CDR3 is TGTGCCAGCAGTTACTCGCGGGAGGGAATATACGAGCAGTACTTC. Its translation is CASSYSREGIYEQYF.

This clone was observed a few times. This chain connects TRBV10-3 to TRBJ1-1; D gene unclear. This CDR3 is built from 13 residues. With 0 bases removed from V and 4 bases from J, the gap between germline ends came to 6 bases. Per germline, CDR1 ENHRY and CDR2 SYGVKD. CDR3 sequence: CAISESEGTEAFF. The CDR3 bases are TGTGCCATCAGTGAGTCCGAGGGCACTGAAGCTTTCTTT.

The chain has TRBV5-1 and TRBJ2-5, with 12 positions matching TRBD2. V shed 4 bases and J 0 bases; nucleotides not matched to a gene: 7. Germline V CDR1 and CDR2: SGHRS, YFSETQ. CDR3 length: 17 amino acids. The CDR3: CASSRSPSGRDQETQYF. The CDR3 DNA is TGCGCCAGCAGCCGTTCCCCTAGCGGGAGGGACCAAGAGACCCAGTACTTC.

This clone was seen only a few times. The chain combines TRBV5-1 with TRBJ2-3, with TRBD1 as a possible D gene (6 bases). CDR1 and CDR2 from the germline V gene are SGHRS and YFSETQ. Trimming left V 0 bases short and J 2 bases short, with 7 bases between. The CDR3 covers 14 residues. The CDR3 DNA reads TGCGCCAGCAGCTTGGACAGGGCCACAGATACGCAGTATTTT. Its protein is CASSLDRATDTQYF.

The chain carries TRBV4-2 and TRBJ2-5, with TRBD1 identical over 7 bases. V dropped 2 bases and J dropped 3; count of bases not matched to a gene: 3. The V gene's germline CDR1 is LGHNA and CDR2 YNFKEQ. This CDR3 spans 14 amino acids. This chain's CDR3 is CASSQTGVEETQYF. In DNA, the CDR3 is TGTGCCAGCAGCCAAACAGGGGTGGAAGAGACCCAGTACTTC.

The V call is TRBV30, the J call TRBJ1-1; 10 bases agree with TRBD1. CDR3 length equals 15 residues. Germline values: CDR1 GTSNPN, CDR2 SVGIG (reference sequence). Losses at the gene ends were 2 bases for V and 4 bases for J; bases not matched to a gene: 7. As DNA, the CDR3 is TGTGCCTGGAGTACCTGGACAGGGGGGAGCACTGAAGCTTTCTTT. This translates into CAWSTWTGGSTEAFF.